One and the same sample provided the 24 T cell receptor beta chains below, sequenced in a study of T-cell memory formation after mild COVID-19. TCRdb fed the 5' RACE reads into MiXCR, producing one record per CDR3 protein. The sample carries hundreds of thousands of distinct CDR3 sequences, around 30% recorded once. The specimen sequenced was PBMCs or a T cell subset sorted from them (not recorded which). The receptors were sampled from an adult woman who had mild COVID-19 (a few samples of this study predate the infection). Cell type and time point are not known.

The chain combines TRBV29-1 with TRBJ1-1; D uncertain. From germline, CDR1 is SQVTM and CDR2 ANQGSEA. V gave up 4 bases and J gave up 0 bases, with 9 bases separating them. CDR3 size: 13 residues. The CDR3 region is CSVGLRLNTEAFF. The CDR3 bases are TGCAGCGTTGGGCTCAGGCTGAACACTGAAGCTTTCTTT.

This clonotype was detected ten times or more. The chain joins TRBV7-2 to TRBJ2-3; D is uncertain. The CDR3 runs 14 residues. Germline CDR1 and CDR2: SGHTA and FQGNSA. Trimming removed 1 base at V and 0 bases at J, with 5 bases between. For the CDR3, the DNA is TGTGCCAGCAGCTTAGACAGTAGCACAGATACGCAGTATTTT. Amino acid sequence: CASSLDSSTDTQYF. The full variable domain, completed using reference TRBV7-2 and TRBJ2-3, is GAGVSQSPSNKVTEKGKDVELRCDPISGHTALYWYRQSLGQGLEFLIYFQGNSAPDKSGLPSDRFSAERTGGSVSTLTIQRTQQEDSAVYLCASSLDSSTDTQYFGPGTRLTVL.

V usage is TRBV2 and J usage is TRBJ2-3; D may be TRBD1 (6 bases). CDR3 length: 19 residues. V shed 6 bases and J shed 3 bases, with 28 bases lying between them. CDR1 SNHLY and CDR2 FYNNEI come from the germline V gene. Here the CDR3 reads CASRSIRDKRTGQTDTQYF. The CDR3 DNA is TGTGCCAGCAGGTCTATCCGGGACAAGAGGACTGGGCAAACAGATACGCAGTATTTT.

This clonotype was counted only a few times. The gene calls are TRBV6-1 and TRBJ2-3; D remains unclear. This CDR3 has 12 residues. V dropped 3 bases and J dropped 2 bases, with 3 bases sitting between them. Germline CDR1 MNHNS, CDR2 SASEGT. Written as DNA, the CDR3 is TGTGCCAGCAGTGACCTCACAGATACGCAGTATTTT. It specifies CASSDLTDTQYF.

This clonotype appeared a few times. This sequence joins TRBV10-3 and TRBJ2-5; D uncertain. V was clipped by 3 bases and J by 2 bases, with 4 bases between them. Germline CDR1 ENHRY, CDR2 SYGVKD. The CDR3 has 12 residues. The CDR3 loop reads CAISEIQETQYF. CDR3 sequence (DNA): TGTGCCATCAGTGAAATTCAAGAGACCCAGTACTTC.

This chain links TRBV7-9 with TRBJ1-1; no firm D call. The V gene lost 5 bases and the J gene lost 1 base, with 11 bases spanning the gap. Germline V CDR1 and CDR2: SEHNR, FQNEAQ (reference sequence). This CDR3 is built from 14 residues. CDR3 region: CASSATDGNTEAFF. CDR3 nucleotides: TGTGCCAGCAGCGCCACAGACGGGAACACTGAAGCTTTCTTT.

The V gene is TRBV7-9, the J gene TRBJ2-5; tentatively, D is TRBD2 (6 bases). The CDR3 is made up of 15 amino acids. Germline values: CDR1 SEHNR, CDR2 FQNEAQ (reference sequence). V lost 1 base and J 2 bases, leaving 11 bases between the germline ends. DNA for the CDR3: TGTGCCAGCAGCTTAGTAGTCGGGAGACAAGAGACCCAGTACTTC. It is translated as CASSLVVGRQETQYF.

This chain links TRBV5-1 with TRBJ1-1; 10 nucleotides line up with TRBD1. The CDR3 sequence is 16 residues long. From germline, CDR1 is SGHRS and CDR2 YFSETQ. Trimming took 4 bases from V and 4 from J; bases not matched to a gene: 10. In DNA form, the CDR3 reads TGCGCCAGCAGCCCTTGGACGGGACAGGGGATCACTGAAGCTTTCTTT. This translates into CASSPWTGQGITEAFF.

This clonotype was seen a handful of times. J is TRBJ1-6 and V is TRBV7-2; D is unresolved. This CDR3 region has 13 residues. Germline loops: CDR1 SGHTA, CDR2 FQGNSA. V lost 6 bases to trimming and J lost 8 bases, with 11 bases between them. The CDR3 reads CASSLRRDSPLHF. Here the CDR3 DNA reads TGTGCCAGCAGTTTAAGGAGGGATTCACCCCTCCACTTT.

This chain connects TRBV11-1 to TRBJ1-1, with 12 bases identical to TRBD1. CDR1 is SGHAT and CDR2 is FQDESV in the germline V gene (reference sequence). V lost 7 bases to trimming and J lost 5 bases; unmatched junction nucleotides: 8. The CDR3 totals 15 residues. The CDR3 sequence: CASIPGQGALTEAFF. The CDR3 nucleotides read TGTGCCAGCATCCCGGGACAGGGGGCTCTGACTGAAGCTTTCTTT.

The V and J genes are TRBV20-1 and TRBJ2-7; 8 bases fit TRBD1. V was pared by 6 bases and J by 4 bases, with 8 bases of the junction left unmatched. This CDR3 has 13 residues. Germline assignment: CDR1 DFQATT and CDR2 SNEGSKA (reference sequence). CDR3 region: CSAGQGNGYEQYF. CDR3 nucleotides: TGCAGTGCAGGACAGGGCAATGGGTACGAGCAGTACTTC.

This clonotype showed up just a few times. The chain uses TRBV7-9 and TRBJ2-1, with a tentative D call TRBD2 (6 bases). The V and J ends lost 5 bases and 10 bases respectively, with 15 bases between them. There are 13 residues in the CDR3. The germline CDR1 and CDR2 sequences are SEHNR and FQNEAQ (reference sequence). The CDR3 reads CASSHGVRGEQFF. CDR3 sequence (DNA): TGTGCCAGCAGCCACGGGGTTCGGGGGGAGCAGTTCTTC.

This clonotype was seen more than once but under ten times. V and J are TRBV6-5 and TRBJ2-5, with 10 nucleotides matching TRBD2. The CDR3 contains 16 residues. The V gene end was trimmed by 3 bases and the J gene end by 5 bases; junction bases not matched to a gene: 9. The germline CDR1 and CDR2 sequences are MNHEY and SVGAGI. DNA of the CDR3: TGTGCCAGCAGTTATTCGAGCGGGGGGGCTTGGGAGACCCAGTACTTC. Translated: CASSYSSGGAWETQYF.

The V gene is TRBV30, the J gene TRBJ2-2; the D is unclear. V lost 4 bases and J lost 8, with 14 bases in between. The CDR3 has 13 residues. Germline V gives CDR1 GTSNPN, CDR2 SVGIG (reference sequence). This chain's CDR3 is CAWTLAGIGELFF. CDR3 bases: TGTGCCTGGACCTTGGCAGGAATAGGGGAGCTGTTTTTT.

In its sample, this clonotype was seen a few times. This chain connects TRBV30 to TRBJ2-3; D gene unclear. The length of the CDR3 is 13 residues. V lost 1 base and J 4 bases, leaving 9 bases between the germline ends. CDR1 GTSNPN and CDR2 SVGIG come from the germline V gene (reference sequence). Written as DNA, the CDR3 is TGTGCCTGGAGTGGTCCAGGTTCAGATACGCAGTATTTT. It encodes CAWSGPGSDTQYF.

This clonotype was observed a handful of times. CDR3 sequence: CATSDTGTRSSTDTQYF. The CDR3 region has the DNA TGTGCCACCAGTGACACGGGGACCCGGTCTAGCACAGATACGCAGTATTTT. The rearrangement joins TRBV24-1 to TRBJ2-3; perhaps D is TRBD1 or TRBD2 (5 bases each). The V gene's germline CDR1 is KGHDR and CDR2 SFDVKD. V lost 4 bases to trimming and J lost 0 bases, with 16 bases between them. The CDR3 has 17 amino acids.

Points on this clonotype: The junction differs from germline at one of its ends, possibly a read error. The chain has TRBV6-5 and TRBJ1-6; the D is unclear. The length of the CDR3 is 17 residues. Germline CDR1 is MNHEY and CDR2 is SVGAGI. In DNA, the CDR3 is TGTGACAGCAGTTACTCGAGGCAGTCCAACCCAAATTCACCCCTCCACTTT. Protein sequence: CDSSYSRQSNPNSPLHF.

The rearrangement joins TRBV20-1 to TRBJ2-4; D gene uncertain. CDR3 size: 12 residues. Germline V gene sequence: CDR1 DFQATT, CDR2 SNEGSKA (reference sequence). V lost 2 bases to trimming and J lost 3 bases, with 5 bases between them. The CDR3 spells CSARHDKNIQYF. The CDR3 DNA reads as TGCAGTGCTAGACATGACAAAAACATTCAGTACTTC.

The chain has TRBV12-3 or TRBV12-4 and TRBJ1-1; possibly TRBD1 for D (5 bases). Between the trimmed V and J ends, which lost 6 bases and 11 bases, there was a span of 19 bases. The CDR3 extends over 13 amino acids. CDR3 sequence: CASSPGVPRVAFF. DNA of the CDR3: TGTGCCAGCAGCCCGGGGGTCCCCAGGGTGGCTTTCTTT.

This sequence joins TRBV7-9 and TRBJ2-4, with D possibly being TRBD2 (5 bases). The germline CDR1 and CDR2 sequences are SEHNR and FQNEAQ (reference sequence). Trimming took 5 bases from V and 7 from J, leaving 6 bases between them. CDR3 length equals 11 residues. For the CDR3, the DNA is TGTGCCAGCAGCGAGCGGAACATTCAGTACTTC. Translated: CASSERNIQYF.

V is TRBV6-2 or TRBV6-3 and J is TRBJ1-5; TRBD1 is a possible D gene (5 bases). Looked up from germline, CDR1 is MNHEY and CDR2 is SVGEGT. The CDR3 has 13 residues. The V and J ends lost 5 bases and 5 bases respectively, with 10 bases between them. The CDR3 is CASSQDSYQPQHF. The CDR3 DNA follows: TGTGCCAGCAGTCAAGACAGCTATCAGCCCCAGCATTTT.

This sequence joins TRBV6-5 and TRBJ1-2, with D tentatively TRBD1 (6 bases). The CDR3 contains 15 residues. V lost 4 bases to trimming and J lost 4 bases, with 16 bases between them. The germline V gene has CDR1 MNHEY and CDR2 SVGAGI. The CDR3: CASSSPGGVGYGYTF. For the CDR3, the DNA is TGTGCCAGCAGTTCCCCGGGGGGCGTAGGCTATGGCTACACCTTC.

The V call is TRBV20-1, the J call TRBJ2-7; D remains ambiguous. This CDR3 contains 12 residues. The germline V gene has CDR1 DFQATT and CDR2 SNEGSKA (reference sequence). Trimming stripped 4 bases from V and 7 bases from J, with 14 bases between. The CDR3 coding sequence is TGCAGTGCTAAGCGACCCGCGTGGGAGCAGTACTTC. Protein: CSAKRPAWEQYF.

This clonotype was counted a few times. The V and J genes are TRBV12-3 or TRBV12-4 and TRBJ2-1; 7 nucleotides align to TRBD1. After removal of 5 bases from V and 4 bases from J, the junction contained 2 bases not matched to a gene. The CDR3 has 13 residues. Here the CDR3 reads CASSADRYNEQFF. The CDR3 bases are TGTGCCAGCAGTGCGGACAGGTACAATGAGCAGTTCTTC.